What follows describes a single T cell receptor (beta chain). What antigen it recognizes has not been identified. No much larger clone exists at a distance of one base, and base qualities are not known. Using the deep immunoSEQ assay, multiplex PCR amplified TCR CDR3 regions from genomic DNA. Genomic DNA extracted from each cell subset was distributed evenly over all wells of several immunoSEQ 96-well plates, and each plate served as one replicate. For sorted subsets, each replicate PCR was loaded with 150 to 250 ng genomic DNA, equivalent to 25,000 to 30,000 T cell genomes. Purified libraries were measured with a Qubit 3.0 fluorometer, size-checked on a Bioanalyzer 2100, and measured again with the KAPA Library Quantification kit. Each immunoSEQ 96-well plate was sequenced on its own single-read 150-cycle Illumina NextSeq 550 flow cell. On the study's bioinformatics: Because the immunoSEQ output included only junctional sequences and no quality scores, the filtering could not be the same as the filtering used for full-length reads. Sequences were annotated with PyIR, a Python wrapper for IgBLAST v1.9, and V/J genes and CDR3 were assigned using IMGT germline references. Reads were removed for weak V/J assignments (E-value above 1e-6), missing CDR3, stop codons, out-of-frame junctions, or ambiguous translated residues. A V3J clonotype was defined by an identical inferred V gene, J gene, and CDR3 amino acid sequence. The percentage overlap between two repertoires was calculated by dividing the number of shared unique clonotypes by the size of the smaller repertoire. Repertoire richness was assessed with RTK rarefaction, the Chao1 estimator, and Recon v2.1 estimates of unobserved clonotypes. OLGA was used to compute generation probabilities for all TCRbeta clonotypes that the gDNA method yielded from a handful of donors. Imported from immuneACCESS, the table was reduced by TCRdb to in-frame sequences with V and J called. These copies leave out some clones; in studies compared against another copy, an unresolved V gene accounts for under half, and the cause of the remainder is not known. V and J calls and clone size are given by that table; D and trimming were obtained from the DNA. The sample contains around 83,000 clones, over 55% of them found a single time. The ten largest make up 51% of the sample.

Sequences SGDLS (CDR1) and YYNGEE (CDR2) are obtained from the germline V gene. V lost 1 base and J lost 1 base, and the count of bases not matched to a germline gene is 11. Taken from cysteine to phenylalanine, the CDR3 has 19 residues. Kept here is only the CDR3 DNA, which spans 57 bases and is read in frame from base 1. The data are from a study of shared clonotypes between healthy human individuals (dated by TCRdb to the early 2020s). Study-level background: A couple of women and a few men aged 18 to 49 years were included in the cohort. Per donor, three plates each were used for CD4 naive and CD4 memory, two for CD8 naive, and one for CD8 memory. Blood TCR repertoires of a handful of healthy adults were deeply sequenced to estimate repertoire size and the extent of clonotype sharing between individuals. Different laboratories and diverse techniques were used to prepare libraries and sequence TCR repertoires, to increase sequencing depth and limit assay-specific biases. Leukapheresis yielded between about 0.94 and 8.9 billion PBMCs per donor. Findings and caveats that apply to the study as a whole: Based on pairwise subsampling, the degree of clonotype sharing among donors was expected to be affected by sequencing depth. The small number of donors limited the genetic and exposure-history diversity represented. Clonotypes shared by all four sorted-subset donors showed higher generation probabilities than non-shared clonotypes. Sampling was restricted to blood, and TCR repertoires in tissue are likely to differ from TCR repertoires in blood. Across a handful of donors, about 4.5% of naive CD4, roughly 3.3% of naive CD8, roughly 2.3% of memory CD4, and 0.4% of memory CD8 clonotypes were shared. Larger estimated clonotype richness was generally found for naive subsets than for memory subsets. Rarefaction of sorted-subset datasets indicated incomplete sequencing despite the large sequencing depth.

Donors were healthy HIV-negative adults with no recently reported acute infections or vaccinations. Every donor was a Caucasian adult residing in Nashville, Tennessee, USA. CD8 memory samples consisted of magnetically selected CD45RO+ cells combined with CCR7-negative CD45RA+ effector memory (TemRA) cells. Blood was collected by leukapheresis, and PBMCs were isolated by Ficoll-Histopaque density gradient centrifugation and then cryopreserved in liquid nitrogen vapor phase. Analytical flow cytometry was used to check the purity and quantity of every magnetically sorted T cell population. Genomic DNA was isolated from each sorted fraction and quantified by UV absorbance on a Nanodrop 2000c.

Sequencing was carried out using memory CD8+ T cells sorted from blood. In light of the paper, this sample's cell subset or site label describes: CD45RO+ cells pooled with CCR7-negative TemRA cells. The sequence came from a man in his thirties or forties in good health. The rearrangement combines TRBV9 with TRBJ2-2, with TRBD1 matching 9 junction bases. Read as DNA, the sequence is TGTGCCAGCAGCGTAAGGGACAGGGAGGGACAACTGAACACCGGGGAGCTGTTTTTT. This codes for CASSVRDREGQLNTGELFF.